This T cell receptor beta chain was identified in a study of T cells after posttransplantation cyclophosphamide. Notes on the study in general: Skin or GI-infiltrating T cells shared few TRB sequences with blood. Recipient CMV seropositivity and CMV reactivation strongly tracked TRB clonality. Later blood repertoires were often dominated by clones from the donor CD8+ memory compartment.

The CDR3 is 14 residues long. Germline assignment: CDR1 SNHLY and CDR2 FYNNEI. With 5 bases removed from V and 5 bases from J, the gap between germline ends came to 15 bases. On the day of bone marrow donation, the related graft donor provided peripheral blood. This clone is medium-sized in the sample. What it binds is unknown. TCRdb's copy holds only in-frame clones and misses some; the assay was immunoSEQ multiplex PCR. The specimen has fewer than 35,000 clones, none found just once. The J gene is TRBJ2-5, the V gene TRBV2; D is possibly TRBD1 or TRBD2 (6 bases each). The clonotype comes from a woman aged 25 to 39 in good health and a related stem cell transplant donor. Sequencing input: PBMCs. DNA of the CDR3: TGTGCCAGCAGTTTGCGGTGGAGGGGGGAGACCCAGTACTTC. Protein: CASSLRWRGETQYF.